This T cell receptor beta chain was captured in a study of blood T cell repertoires in COVID-19. The V and J ends lost 1 base and 5 bases, in that order; junction bases with no gene match: 7. The length of the CDR3 is 18 residues. Germline V gene lookup returns CDR1 SGDLS and CDR2 YYNGEE. The assay was immunoSEQ multiplex PCR, and TCRdb's table has in-frame clones only and misses some. There are 300,000 to 400,000 clones in the sample; around nine tenths occur only once, and approximately 4.7% lies in the top ten. The source material was PBMCs or T cells enriched from blood (not recorded which). The chain combines TRBV9 with TRBJ2-2; 14 nucleotides agree with TRBD2. This receptor was obtained from a man in his sixties who had recovered from COVID-19. The CDR3 DNA reads TGTGCCAGCAGCGTAACGACTAGCGGGAGGGCCCGAACCGGGGAGCTGTTTTTT. Its translation is CASSVTTSGRARTGELFF.